The next 32 T cell receptor beta chains were all read from a single sample in a study of regulatory T cells in long-lasting Graves disease. With iRepertoire HTBI primers and Arm-PCR of CDR3 regions, TCR beta libraries were built. Each CDR3 protein gets one entry after TCRdb re-called the multiplex PCR reads with MiXCR. The sample holds 440,000 or so distinct CDR3 sequences, just under 15% seen once. Time point denoted: newly diagnosed GD, antithyroid drugs for less than 3 months. PBMCs were the source of the RNA used for TCR sequencing. This sample also belongs to another study, concerning T cells in Graves' hyperthyroidism and ophthalmopathy.

This specimen was peripheral blood mononuclear cells (PBMCs), taken at new diagnosis, from a patient treated with antithyroid drugs. These receptors were obtained from a woman in her thirties with Graves disease.

The chain links TRBV6-5 to TRBJ1-5; possibly TRBD1 for D (5 bases). CDR1 MNHEY and CDR2 SVGAGI come from the germline V gene. V was shortened by 4 bases and J by 0 bases, with 19 bases between the two germline ends. The CDR3 extends over 18 amino acids. CDR3 residues: CASSFPGPGSYSNQPQHF. The CDR3 DNA is TGTGCCAGCAGTTTTCCGGGACCGGGATCTTATAGCAATCAGCCCCAGCATTTT.

The table lists this clonotype with many counts. The rearrangement uses TRBV5-5 and TRBJ1-1; TRBD1 matches at 8 bases. CDR3 length equals 17 residues. CDR1 is SGHKS and CDR2 is YYEKEE in the germline V gene (reference sequence). Germline trimming cut 0 bases from V and 0 bases from J; bases unmatched to any gene: 7. DNA of the CDR3: TGTGCCAGCAGCTTGGGGTGGACAGGGCTTATGAACACTGAAGCTTTCTTT. Encoded protein: CASSLGWTGLMNTEAFF. The full variable domain, with the rest looked up from reference TRBV5-5 and TRBJ1-1, is DAGVTQSPTHLIKTRGQQVTLRCSPISGHKSVSWYQQVLGQGPQFIFQYYEKEERGRGNFPDRFSARQFPNYSSELNVNALLLGDSALYLCASSLGWTGLMNTEAFFGQGTRLTVV.

This clonotype has a handful of counts. The CDR3 loop reads CASSIAGRFNQPQHF. The CDR3 DNA reads TGTGCCAGTAGTATCGCGGGGCGATTTAATCAGCCCCAGCATTTT. The V gene is TRBV19, the J gene TRBJ1-5, with a weak D call TRBD1 (5 bases). The V gene lost 3 bases and the J gene lost 4 bases, with 13 bases spanning the gap. The CDR3 sequence is 15 residues long. Germline V CDR1 and CDR2: LNHDA, SQIVND (reference sequence).

The chain links TRBV3-1 to TRBJ2-1, with D uncertain. The CDR3 is 14 residues long. Germline V gene sequence: CDR1 LGHDT, CDR2 YNNKEL (reference sequence). The V gene lost 2 bases and the J gene lost 8 bases, with 13 bases spanning the gap. The CDR3 spells CASSQFEGLDEQFF. DNA for the CDR3: TGTGCCAGCAGCCAATTTGAAGGTCTCGATGAGCAGTTCTTC.

This chain connects TRBV6-1 to TRBJ2-2, with D tentatively TRBD1 or TRBD2 (5 bases each). The germline V gene has CDR1 MNHNS and CDR2 SASEGT. Trimming took 6 bases from V and 4 from J, leaving 12 bases between them. The CDR3 is made up of 14 amino acids. CDR3 nucleotide sequence: TGTGCCAGCAGCCAGGGACGGGGCACCGGGGAGCTGTTTTTT. Translating it yields CASSQGRGTGELFF.

This clonotype was counted ten times or more. One junction end disagrees with the germline gene, perhaps due to a read error. The chain employs TRBV11-1 and TRBJ2-7, with no clear D. CDR1 SGHAT and CDR2 FQDESV come from the germline V gene (reference sequence). The CDR3 totals 13 residues. The CDR3 nucleotides are TGTGCCAACAGCTTGGGTTACGGCTACGAGCAGTACTTC. Protein: CANSLGYGYEQYF.

The chain links TRBV20-1 to TRBJ1-1; a possible D gene is TRBD1 (6 bases). Per germline, CDR1 DFQATT and CDR2 SNEGSKA (reference sequence). V was cut by 0 bases and J by 4 bases, with 15 bases left in between. The CDR3 is 15 amino acids. CDR3 in amino acids: CSARDRRGSGTEAFF. CDR3 nucleotide sequence: TGCAGTGCTAGAGATCGAAGGGGGTCAGGCACTGAAGCTTTCTTT.

There are many counts of this clonotype. The junction departs from germline at one end; a sequencing error may be responsible. V usage is TRBV5-1 and J usage is TRBJ2-7; TRBD1 is a possible D gene (6 bases). Germline V gene sequence: CDR1 SGHRS, CDR2 YFSETQ. CDR3 length equals 14 residues. The CDR3 loop is CASSLAQGGYEQYF. The CDR3 DNA is TGTGCCAGCAGCTTAGCACAGGGTGGCTACGAGCAGTACTTC. Combining the CDR3 with reference TRBV5-1 and TRBJ2-7 gives the whole variable domain KAGVTQTPRYLIKTRGQQVTLSCSPISGHRSVSWYQQTPGQGLQFLFEYFSETQRNKGNFPGRFSGRQFSNSRSEMNVSTLELGDSALYLCASSLAQGGYEQYFGPGTRLTVT.

This clonotype was counted between two and nine times. The genes are TRBV29-1 and TRBJ2-1, with 11 bases fitting TRBD2. This CDR3 comprises 14 residues. Germline-derived CDR1 and CDR2 are SQVTM and ANQGSEA. J was trimmed by 8 bases and V by 7 bases; bases with no gene match: 10. The CDR3 spells CSACASGRLHEQFF. The CDR3 nucleotides are TGCAGCGCCTGTGCTAGCGGGAGGTTACATGAGCAGTTCTTC.

This clonotype has only a few counts. The chain uses TRBV6-5 and TRBJ2-7; the D is unclear. Germline assignment: CDR1 MNHEY and CDR2 SVGAGI. This CDR3 contains 12 residues. Trimming removed 4 bases from V and 6 bases from J, with 10 bases in between. The CDR3 bases are TGTGCCAGCAGTTCCAAAGCGCCCGAGCAGTACTTC. Protein: CASSSKAPEQYF.

This clonotype was observed at least ten times. The CDR3 sequence: CASSSRALYEQYF. CDR3 in DNA: TGTGCCAGCAGTAGCAGGGCACTGTACGAGCAGTACTTC. The V call is TRBV12-3 or TRBV12-4, the J call TRBJ2-7; tentative D call: TRBD1 (5 bases). CDR3 size: 13 residues. Trimming removed 5 bases from V and 4 bases from J, with 12 bases in between.

This clonotype was observed at least ten times. This CDR3 reads CASSPPDGTQYF. In DNA form, the CDR3 reads TGTGCCAGCTCACCACCGGATGGGACGCAGTATTTT. V usage is TRBV18 and J usage is TRBJ2-3; D uncertain. V was cut by 0 bases and J by 9 bases, with 7 bases left in between. In germline, CDR1 is KGHSH, CDR2 LQKENI. The CDR3 spans 12 residues.

This clonotype was counted between two and nine times. V and J are TRBV9 and TRBJ2-1; 7 bases align to TRBD1. Losses at the gene ends were 4 bases for V and 3 bases for J; bases not matched to a gene: 7. Germline V lookup: CDR1 SGDLS, CDR2 YYNGEE. The CDR3 totals 15 residues. CDR3 protein: CASSPGTAGYNEQFF. CDR3 nucleotides: TGTGCCAGCAGCCCGGGGACAGCCGGCTACAATGAGCAGTTCTTC.

In its sample, this clonotype was seen many times. The rearrangement uses TRBV29-1 and TRBJ2-1; 16 nucleotides agree with TRBD2. Germline CDR1 and CDR2: SQVTM and ANQGSEA. Germline trimming cut 3 bases from V and 8 bases from J; bases unmatched to any gene: 7. The CDR3 length is 16 residues. The CDR3 loop is CSVEGLAGGPLDEQFF. The CDR3 DNA sequence: TGCAGCGTTGAGGGACTAGCGGGAGGGCCGCTGGATGAGCAGTTCTTC.

This clonotype was seen many times. This sequence joins TRBV6-5 and TRBJ2-1; 8 bases line up with TRBD1. The CDR3 runs to 14 residues. Per germline, CDR1 MNHEY and CDR2 SVGAGI. V trimming: 4 bases; J trimming: 6 bases; junction bases outside the gene matches: 5. This chain's CDR3 is CASSFGQGGNEQFF. The CDR3 DNA is TGTGCCAGCAGTTTCGGACAGGGTGGCAATGAGCAGTTCTTC.

The sample holds many counts of this clonotype. The chain has TRBV19 and TRBJ1-5; TRBD1 matches 11 bases. The V and J ends lost 3 bases and 1 base, in that order; junction bases with no gene match: 5. The CDR3 is 17 amino acids. Germline V gives CDR1 LNHDA, CDR2 SQIVND (reference sequence). The CDR3 DNA sequence: TGTGCCAGTAGTATCGAGGACAGGGGGCAAAGCAATCAGCCCCAGCATTTT. This sequence encodes CASSIEDRGQSNQPQHF.

This clonotype came up many times. This rearrangement joins TRBV4-2 to TRBJ2-1; TRBD2 aligns across 9 bases. V lost 1 base and J lost 4; bases outside the gene matches: 5. CDR1 is LGHNA and CDR2 is YNFKEQ in the germline V gene. The CDR3 consists of 16 residues. The CDR3 here is CASSQATSGYYNEQFF. DNA of the CDR3: TGTGCCAGCAGCCAAGCTACTAGCGGGTATTACAATGAGCAGTTCTTC.

The chain is built from TRBV7-8 and TRBJ2-5, with TRBD2 matching 10 bases. V shed 5 bases, J shed 2 bases, and the junction held 17 bases outside the gene matches. CDR3 size: 19 residues. Germline V gene data show CDR1 as SGHVS and CDR2 as FQNEAQ. The CDR3 region is CASSKWTSGGVWVQETQYF. The CDR3 nucleotides are TGTGCCAGCAGCAAATGGACTAGCGGCGGGGTGTGGGTACAAGAGACCCAGTACTTC.

V gene TRBV5-1 combines with J gene TRBJ1-1, with D unresolved. In germline, CDR1 is SGHRS, CDR2 YFSETQ. The CDR3 runs to 13 residues. V lost 2 bases to trimming and J lost 10 bases, with 15 bases between them. In DNA form, the CDR3 reads TGCGCCAGCAGCTTAGGGCAGGTCAAGGGAGCTTTCTTT. Amino acid sequence: CASSLGQVKGAFF.

V gene TRBV30 combines with J gene TRBJ2-1; D might be TRBD1 or TRBD2, each matching 5 bases. The CDR3 is 14 amino acids. V was trimmed by 4 bases and J by 4 bases, leaving 14 bases between them. Germline CDR1 is GTSNPN and CDR2 is SVGIG (reference sequence). CDR3 nucleotides: TGTGCCTGGACCGGGACGAGGAATTACAATGAGCAGTTCTTC. As protein: CAWTGTRNYNEQFF.

The chain links TRBV30 to TRBJ2-7; D unresolved. The CDR3 totals 16 residues. Germline CDR1 GTSNPN, CDR2 SVGIG (reference sequence). V was shortened by 1 base and J by 0 bases, with 16 bases between the two germline ends. CDR3 bases: TGTGCCTGGAGTGCCGTCCCCCTCGGCGGCTCCTACGAGCAGTACTTC. Its protein product is CAWSAVPLGGSYEQYF. The whole variable domain, remainder taken from reference TRBV30 and TRBJ2-7, is SQTIHQWPATLVQPVGSPLSLECTVEGTSNPNLYWYRQAAGRGLQLLFYSVGIGQISSEVPQNLSASRPQDRQFILSSKKLLLSDSGFYLCAWSAVPLGGSYEQYFGPGTRLTVT.

Remarks on this clonotype: This may come from a read error, since a much larger clone is one base off. The V call is TRBV20-1, the J call TRBJ2-7; 7 bases line up with TRBD1. J lost 2 bases, V lost 1 base, and 5 bases had no gene match. The CDR3 is 14 residues long. Germline-derived CDR1 and CDR2 are DFQATT and SNEGSKA (reference sequence). The CDR3 nucleotides read TGCAGTGCTAGAGGGGGGACAGCCGCCTACGAGCAGTACTTC. Amino acids: CSARGGTAAYEQYF.

Concerning this clonotype itself: This likely stems from a read error, as it lies one base from a far larger clone. The chain carries TRBV20-1 and TRBJ2-5, with D perhaps matching TRBD2 (7 bases). Near its end, the DNA agrees better with TRBJ2-1, so the J call may be wrong. Germline loops: CDR1 DFQATT, CDR2 SNEGSKA (reference sequence). CDR3 length: 13 amino acids. CDR3: CGARPGAGVEQFF. The DNA for the CDR3 is TGCGGTGCTAGGCCAGGGGCGGGGGTTGAGCAGTTCTTC.

This clonotype was counted at least ten times. This chain joins TRBV7-2 and TRBJ1-4; 7 bases map to TRBD1. V dropped 5 bases and J dropped 0; count of bases not matched to a gene: 9. Germline-derived CDR1 and CDR2 are SGHTA and FQGNSA. The CDR3 runs to 17 residues. CDR3 sequence reads: CASSTHRGHATNEKLFF. CDR3 bases: TGTGCCAGCAGCACCCACAGGGGACATGCAACTAATGAAAAACTGTTTTTT.

The rearrangement links TRBV19 to TRBJ1-5; D is ambiguous. The CDR3 has 14 amino acids. CDR1 is LNHDA and CDR2 is SQIVND in the germline V gene (reference sequence). The V end was cut by 5 bases, the J end by 3 bases, with 11 bases between. The CDR3 loop is CASSLQNFNQPQHF. Here the CDR3 DNA reads TGTGCCAGTAGTCTTCAGAACTTCAATCAGCCCCAGCATTTT.

Only a few counts were recorded for this clonotype. The chain uses TRBV30 and TRBJ2-7; possibly TRBD1 for D (5 bases). CDR1 is GTSNPN and CDR2 is SVGIG in the germline V gene (reference sequence). The CDR3 has 15 amino acids. The V end lost 0 bases, the J end lost 3 bases, and 15 bases lay between the germline ends. For the CDR3, the DNA is TGTGCCTGGAGTGTAGGGGTATGGTCTCTCTACGAGCAGTACTTC. Its translation is CAWSVGVWSLYEQYF.

There are a few counts of this clonotype. It differs at one base from a far larger clone, so likely a read error. The chain employs TRBV28 and TRBJ2-5; D is uncertain. This CDR3 region has 11 residues. Per the germline V gene, CDR1 is MDHEN and CDR2 is SYDVKM. The CDR3 loop is CARSFGETQYF. The CDR3 bases are TGTGCCCGCAGTTTTGGGGAGACCCAGTACTTC. Supplemented by reference TRBV28 and TRBJ2-5, the full variable domain reads DVKVTQSSRYLVKRTGEKVFLECVQDMDHENMFWYRQDPGLGLRLIYFSYDVKMKEKGDIPEGYSVSREKKERFSLILESASTNQTSMYLCARSFGETQYFGPGTRLLVL.

The J gene is TRBJ1-2, the V gene TRBV24-1; D is ambiguous. Trimming cost V 4 bases and J 8 bases, with 13 bases left between them. The CDR3 loop spans 13 amino acids. The germline gives CDR1 KGHDR, CDR2 SFDVKD. CDR3 amino acids: CATSEVEGSGYTF. For the CDR3, the DNA is TGTGCCACCAGTGAGGTAGAGGGCTCAGGCTACACCTTC.

This clonotype occurred many times. The chain couples TRBV3-1 to TRBJ2-1; TRBD2 matches at 9 bases. This CDR3 has 14 amino acids. Germline assignment: CDR1 LGHDT and CDR2 YNNKEL (reference sequence). V shed 0 bases, J shed 9 bases, and the junction held 3 bases outside the gene matches. CDR3 in amino acids: CASSQDSGGSEQFF. The CDR3 DNA reads as TGTGCCAGCAGCCAAGACAGCGGGGGGAGTGAGCAGTTCTTC.

This clonotype was seen many times. The chain carries TRBV12-3 or TRBV12-4 and TRBJ2-4; D is perhaps TRBD1 or TRBD2 (5 bases each). The V and J ends lost 1 base and 2 bases respectively, with 6 bases between them. The CDR3 sequence is 14 residues long. CDR3 bases: TGTGCCAGCAGTTTAGGGGGGACCAAAAACATTCAGTACTTC. Translation: CASSLGGTKNIQYF.

Many counts were recorded for this clonotype. This rearrangement joins TRBV27 to TRBJ2-7, with TRBD1 matching over 7 bases. Unmatched junction bases numbered 8, after V lost 8 bases and J lost 4 bases. Germline loops: CDR1 MNHEY, CDR2 SMNVEV (reference sequence). This CDR3 contains 13 residues. CDR3 nucleotides: TGTGCCAGCTCCGGGACAGCGGCTTACGAGCAGTACTTC. This sequence encodes CASSGTAAYEQYF.

This clonotype was counted ten times or more. The chain uses TRBV5-1 and TRBJ2-7; the D gene is possibly TRBD2 (7 bases). V lost 0 bases and J 0 bases, leaving 13 bases between the germline ends. CDR1 and CDR2 (germline): SGHRS, YFSETQ. The CDR3 is 16 residues long. The CDR3 sequence is CASSLDGGGVSYEQYF. The CDR3 nucleotides are TGCGCCAGCAGCTTGGATGGCGGGGGCGTCTCCTACGAGCAGTACTTC. Full variable domain (remainder filled in from reference TRBV5-1 and TRBJ2-7): KAGVTQTPRYLIKTRGQQVTLSCSPISGHRSVSWYQQTPGQGLQFLFEYFSETQRNKGNFPGRFSGRQFSNSRSEMNVSTLELGDSALYLCASSLDGGGVSYEQYFGPGTRLTVT.